Below, 10 T cell receptor beta chains from the same sample are listed, as sequenced in a study of T-cell memory formation after mild COVID-19. TCRdb re-called the 5' RACE reads with MiXCR, one entry per CDR3 protein. In the table there are under 300,000 distinct CDR3 sequences, over 9% of which are singletons. The specimen was PBMCs or a T cell subset sorted from them (not recorded which). The receptors here all came from a man aged 18 to 30 who had mild COVID-19 (a few samples of this study predate the infection). Cell type and time point are not known.

The chain recombines TRBV20-1 with TRBJ2-7; D possibly corresponds to TRBD2 (6 bases). V was cut by 3 bases and J by 2 bases, with 14 bases left in between. Germline CDR1 DFQATT, CDR2 SNEGSKA (reference sequence). The CDR3 length is 14 residues. CDR3: CSASNPGGAYEQYF. DNA for the CDR3: TGCAGTGCTAGTAATCCCGGGGGTGCCTACGAGCAGTACTTC.

This clonotype occurred a few times. V is TRBV2 and J is TRBJ2-7; D is unclear. Per germline, CDR1 SNHLY and CDR2 FYNNEI. The CDR3 is 13 amino acids. V lost 4 bases to trimming and J lost 6 bases, with 13 bases between them. As DNA, the CDR3 is TGTGCCAGCAGTGGAGAGTTTGCGTCCGAGCAGTACTTC. Protein product: CASSGEFASEQYF.

CDR3 in DNA: TGTGCCAGCAGCCGACAGTATGGCGGGGAGCTGTTTTTT. Its protein product is CASSRQYGGELFF. This sequence joins TRBV7-2 and TRBJ2-2; D possibly corresponds to TRBD1 (5 bases). This CDR3 is 13 amino acids long. Trimming pared 5 bases from V and 7 bases from J, leaving 11 bases between. Germline V CDR1 and CDR2: SGHTA, FQGNSA.

This clonotype turned up a few times. This sequence joins TRBV2 and TRBJ2-3; 11 bases line up with TRBD2. After removal of 4 bases from V and 0 bases from J, the junction contained 6 bases not matched to a gene. The V gene's germline CDR1 is SNHLY and CDR2 FYNNEI. The CDR3 contains 17 residues. The CDR3, as DNA: TGTGCCAGCAGTGGAAGACTAGCGGGGCGAAGCACAGATACGCAGTATTTT. Protein sequence: CASSGRLAGRSTDTQYF.

The CDR3 bases are TGTGCCAGCAGCCAAGACGTTCCGACAGGGGGATCGGATACGCAGTATTTT. Translating gives CASSQDVPTGGSDTQYF. This sequence joins TRBV4-2 and TRBJ2-3; 9 bases line up with TRBD1. The length of the CDR3 is 17 residues. The germline V gene has CDR1 LGHNA and CDR2 YNFKEQ. Trimming took 0 bases from V and 6 from J; bases not matched to a gene: 10.

The chain carries TRBV5-6 and TRBJ2-7; 8 bases line up with TRBD2. The CDR3 has 16 amino acids. From germline, CDR1 is SGHDT and CDR2 YYEEEE. The V gene end was trimmed by 0 bases and the J gene end by 0 bases; junction bases not matched to a gene: 5. The CDR3 here is CASSLASGRSSYEQYF. In DNA form, the CDR3 reads TGTGCCAGCAGCTTGGCCAGCGGGAGAAGCTCCTACGAGCAGTACTTC.

This sequence joins TRBV27 and TRBJ1-6; D is possibly TRBD1 (5 bases). Germline V gives CDR1 MNHEY, CDR2 SMNVEV (reference sequence). V was pared by 7 bases and J by 6 bases, with 13 bases between. The CDR3 runs to 14 residues. The CDR3, as DNA: TGTGCCAGCACCATGGGGCGGATTAATTCACCCCTCCACTTT. Residues: CASTMGRINSPLHF.

This clonotype has only a few counts. J is TRBJ1-6 and V is TRBV4-3; TRBD1 agrees at 8 bases. Germline loops: CDR1 LGHNA, CDR2 YSLEER. The CDR3 is 14 residues long. With V trimmed by 3 bases and J by 7 bases, 2 bases remained unmatched. The CDR3 region is CASSQRTGNSPLHF. In DNA, the CDR3 is TGCGCCAGCAGCCAGAGGACAGGGAATTCACCCCTCCACTTT.

This clonotype came up many times. The chain carries TRBV5-1 and TRBJ2-4; 7 bases are a match to TRBD2. V dropped 4 bases and J dropped 7; count of bases not matched to a gene: 11. Germline V gene sequence: CDR1 SGHRS, CDR2 YFSETQ. The CDR3 has 15 amino acids. The CDR3: CASSTTGEGLNIQYF. CDR3 DNA sequence: TGCGCCAGCAGCACTACGGGGGAGGGGCTGAACATTCAGTACTTC.

This clonotype was detected a few times. The rearrangement uses TRBV5-1 and TRBJ1-3, with D possibly being TRBD1 (5 bases). CDR1 SGHRS and CDR2 YFSETQ come from the germline V gene. V was pared by 0 bases and J by 1 base, with 8 bases between. CDR3 length equals 15 residues. CDR3 sequence: CASSLAPGSGNTIYF. The CDR3 bases are TGCGCCAGCAGCTTGGCACCAGGGTCTGGAAACACCATATATTTT.